The present entry profiles one TCR beta chain with its context. No antigen is known for it. Template material for amplifying TCR beta CDR3 regions consisted of RNA transcripts. Using the HTBI primer set, a first-round RT-PCR was run on the TCR CDR3. TCRdb recomputed calls from the multiplex PCR reads with MiXCR, one row per CDR3 protein. Altogether roughly 360,000 distinct CDR3 sequences are present, approximately 12% being singletons, with the ten largest covering about a fifth. The hyperthyroidism patients had all been newly diagnosed, and their disease duration was under 2 months. Their ages ranged from 18 to 65 years. These data are taken from a study of T cells in Graves' hyperthyroidism and ophthalmopathy. The study's findings and limits: The authors' 13 V-J model separated ophthalmopathy from stable hyperthyroidism. Onset of ophthalmopathy came a median around 6.2 months after the model predicted it.

This CDR3 is 16 amino acids long. V trimming: 2 bases; J trimming: 6 bases; junction bases outside the gene matches: 5. The sequenced sample consisted of blood. The chain couples TRBV12-3 or TRBV12-4 to TRBJ2-1; 12 bases are shared with TRBD2. This sequence originates from a man aged 25 to 40 with Graves' hyperthyroidism that later progressed to Graves' ophthalmopathy. Here the CDR3 reads CASSLTLAGGINEQFF. DNA of the CDR3: TGTGCCAGCAGTTTAACGCTAGCGGGAGGGATCAATGAGCAGTTCTTC.